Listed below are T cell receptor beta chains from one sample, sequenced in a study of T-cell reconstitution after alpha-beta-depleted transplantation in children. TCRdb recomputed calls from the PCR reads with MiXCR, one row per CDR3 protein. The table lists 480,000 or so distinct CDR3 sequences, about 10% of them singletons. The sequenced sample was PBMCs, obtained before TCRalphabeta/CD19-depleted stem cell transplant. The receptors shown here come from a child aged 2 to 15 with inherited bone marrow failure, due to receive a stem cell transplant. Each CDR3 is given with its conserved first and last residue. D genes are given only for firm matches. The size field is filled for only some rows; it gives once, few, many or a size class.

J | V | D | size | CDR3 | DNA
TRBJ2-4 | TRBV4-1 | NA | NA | CASSPRFYRDSSSAKNIQYF | TGCGCCAGCAGCCCCCGATTTTACCGGGACTCATCATCAGCCAAAAACATTCAGTACTTC
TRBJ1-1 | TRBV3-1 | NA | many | CASSQDGGLTEAFF | TGTGCCAGCAGCCAAGACGGCGGGCTCACTGAAGCTTTCTTT
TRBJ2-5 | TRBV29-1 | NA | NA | CSVTRPEETQYF | TGCAGCGTTACAAGGCCAGAAGAGACCCAGTACTTC
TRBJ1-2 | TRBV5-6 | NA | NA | CASSPGPSGYTF | TGTGCCAGCAGCCCCGGGCCCTCTGGCTACACCTTC
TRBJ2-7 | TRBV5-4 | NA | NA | CASRPPGDYEQYF | TGTGCCAGCAGACCACCGGGGGACTACGAGCAGTACTTC
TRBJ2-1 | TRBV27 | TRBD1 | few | CASSALTGVNEQFF | TGTGCCAGCAGTGCGTTGACAGGGGTCAATGAGCAGTTCTTC
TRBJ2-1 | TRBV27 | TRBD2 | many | CASRGPLGLAGHYNEQFF | TGTGCCAGCAGAGGACCCTTGGGGCTAGCGGGCCACTACAATGAGCAGTTCTTC
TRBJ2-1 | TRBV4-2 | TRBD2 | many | CASSQGTTSVNEQFF | TGTGCCAGCAGCCAAGGAACGACTAGCGTCAATGAGCAGTTCTTC
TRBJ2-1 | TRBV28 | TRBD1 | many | CASSLDRGFNEQFF | TGTGCCAGCAGTTTGGACAGGGGGTTCAATGAGCAGTTCTTC
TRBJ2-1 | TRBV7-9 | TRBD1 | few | CASSFTQGKDEQFF | TGTGCCAGCAGCTTTACACAGGGGAAAGATGAGCAGTTCTTC
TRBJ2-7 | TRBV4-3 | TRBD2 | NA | CASSRSGGYEQYF | TGCGCCAGCAGCCGAAGCGGGGGTTACGAGCAGTACTTC
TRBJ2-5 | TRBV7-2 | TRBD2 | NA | CASSSRAGVLETQYF | TGTGCCAGCAGCTCCAGAGCGGGAGTCTTAGAGACCCAGTACTTC
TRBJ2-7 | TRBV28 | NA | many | CASSPLGTPYYEQYF | TGTGCCAGCAGTCCGCTTGGGACTCCTTACTACGAGCAGTACTTC
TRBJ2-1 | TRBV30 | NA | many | CAWSVKPSYNEQFF | TGTGCCTGGAGTGTAAAGCCCTCCTACAATGAGCAGTTCTTC
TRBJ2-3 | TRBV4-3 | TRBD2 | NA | CASSQPSATSGSPSTDTQYF | TGCGCCAGCAGCCAACCCTCCGCGACTAGCGGGAGCCCAAGCACAGATACGCAGTATTTT
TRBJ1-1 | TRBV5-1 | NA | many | CASRGDLRNTEAFF | TGCGCCAGCCGAGGGGACTTAAGGAACACTGAAGCTTTCTTT
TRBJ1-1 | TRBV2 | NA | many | CASSGSWGGTEAFF | TGTGCCAGCAGTGGTTCTTGGGGCGGGACTGAAGCTTTCTTT
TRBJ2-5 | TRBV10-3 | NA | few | CAISELGGERETQYF | TGTGCCATCAGTGAGTTAGGCGGCGAGAGGGAGACCCAGTACTTC
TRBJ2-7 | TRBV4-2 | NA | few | CASSQDPPFRDGARGLYEQYF | TGTGCCAGCAGCCAAGATCCCCCCTTCCGGGACGGGGCTAGAGGGTTATACGAGCAGTACTTC
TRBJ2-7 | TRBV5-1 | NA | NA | CASSSGYEHYF | TGCGCCAGCAGCTCCGGATACGAGCATTACTTC
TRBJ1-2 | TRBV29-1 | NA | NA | CSVLPPNYGYTF | TGCAGCGTTTTACCCCCTAACTATGGCTACACCTTC
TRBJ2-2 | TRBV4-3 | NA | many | CASSEGLPLPGELFF | TGCGCCAGCAGCGAGGGACTCCCTCTTCCGGGGGAGCTGTTTTTT
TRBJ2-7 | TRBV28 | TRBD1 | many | CASSFGQGILYEQYF | TGTGCCAGCAGTTTCGGACAGGGGATACTCTACGAGCAGTACTTC
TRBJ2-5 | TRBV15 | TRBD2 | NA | CATSRGTRERETQYF | TGTGCCACCAGCAGAGGGACGCGGGAGAGAGAGACCCAGTACTTC
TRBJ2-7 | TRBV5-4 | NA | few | CASSPTGRVLYEQYF | TGTGCCAGCAGCCCGACAGGGAGGGTCCTCTACGAGCAGTACTTC
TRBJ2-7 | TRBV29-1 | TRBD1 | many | CSVLRWSQGTAYEQYF | TGCAGCGTTCTGCGATGGTCACAGGGGACAGCTTACGAGCAGTACTTC
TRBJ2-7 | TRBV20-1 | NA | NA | CSAGQAAYEQYF | TGCAGTGCGGGGCAGGCCGCCTACGAGCAGTACTTC
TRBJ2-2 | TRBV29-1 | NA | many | CSAVGTWGPLNTGELFF | TGCAGCGCAGTTGGGACTTGGGGGCCCTTAAACACCGGGGAGCTGTTTTTT